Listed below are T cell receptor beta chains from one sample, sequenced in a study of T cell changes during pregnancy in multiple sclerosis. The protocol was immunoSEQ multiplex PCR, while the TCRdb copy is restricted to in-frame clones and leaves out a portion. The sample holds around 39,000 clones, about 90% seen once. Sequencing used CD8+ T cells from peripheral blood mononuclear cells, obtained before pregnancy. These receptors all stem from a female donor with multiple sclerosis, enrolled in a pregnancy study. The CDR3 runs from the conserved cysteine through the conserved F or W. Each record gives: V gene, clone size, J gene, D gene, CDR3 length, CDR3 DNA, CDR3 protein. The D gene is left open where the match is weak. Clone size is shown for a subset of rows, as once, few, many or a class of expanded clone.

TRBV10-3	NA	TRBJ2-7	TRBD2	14	TGTGCCATCAGTGAGTTGGCGGGAGCCGAAGAGCAGTACTTC	CAISELAGAEEQYF
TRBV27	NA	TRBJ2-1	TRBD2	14	TGTGCCAGCGCTAGCGGGGGCTCCTACAATGAGCAGTTCTTC	CASASGGSYNEQFF
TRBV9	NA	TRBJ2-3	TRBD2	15	TGTGCCAGCAGCTCTGGGGGGGGGATCACAGATACGCAGTATTTT	CASSSGGGITDTQYF
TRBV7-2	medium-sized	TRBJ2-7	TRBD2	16	TGTGCCAGCAGCTGGACTAGCGGGAGACGGTCCTACGAGCAGTACTTC	CASSWTSGRRSYEQYF
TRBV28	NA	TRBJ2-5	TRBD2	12	TGTGCCATCGGGACTAGCGACGAGACCCAGTACTTC	CAIGTSDETQYF
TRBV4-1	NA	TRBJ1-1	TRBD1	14	TGCGCCAGCAGCCTAACCAGGGGGAGCACTGAAGCTTTCTTT	CASSLTRGSTEAFF
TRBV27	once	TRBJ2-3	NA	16	TGTGCCAGCAGTTTATACAACAGTCCTGTGACAGATACGCAGTATTTT	CASSLYNSPVTDTQYF
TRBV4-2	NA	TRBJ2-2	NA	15	TGTGCCAGCAGCCAAGATCTGTCCCTCACCGGGGAGCTGTTTTTT	CASSQDLSLTGELFF
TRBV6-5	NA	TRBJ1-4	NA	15	TGTGCCAGCAGCTACAGACTTGCAACTAATGAAAAACTGTTTTTT	CASSYRLATNEKLFF
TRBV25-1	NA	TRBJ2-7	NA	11	TGTGCAGCAGGGGATAACTACGAGCAGTACTTC	CAAGDNYEQYF
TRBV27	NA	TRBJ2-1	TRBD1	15	TGTGCCAGCAGTTTGGCGCAGGGGGCTTACAATGAGCAGTTCTTC	CASSLAQGAYNEQFF
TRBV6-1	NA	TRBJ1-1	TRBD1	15	TGTGCCAGCAGTGAAGCTTACAGGGGGAACACTGAAGCTTTCTTT	CASSEAYRGNTEAFF
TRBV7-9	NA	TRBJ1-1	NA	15	TGTGCCAGCAGCCACGGACAGCGCGGCGACACTGAAGCTTTCTTT	CASSHGQRGDTEAFF
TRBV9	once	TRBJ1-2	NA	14	TGTGCCAGCAGCGCCGGCGGGGGGCGGGATGGCTACACCTTC	CASSAGGGRDGYTF
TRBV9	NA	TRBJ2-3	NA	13	TGTGCCAGCAGCGTAGAGGGGTCAGATACGCAGTATTTT	CASSVEGSDTQYF
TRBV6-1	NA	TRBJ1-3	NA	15	TGTGCCAGCAGTGAAGGCCCCAGGGAGGGGGACACCATATATTTT	CASSEGPREGDTIYF
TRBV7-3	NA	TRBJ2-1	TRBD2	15	TGTGCCAGCAGCCGTTGGGGACTAGCGGACAATGAGCAGTTCTTC	CASSRWGLADNEQFF
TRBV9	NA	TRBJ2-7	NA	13	TGTGCCAGCAGCGTTGAGGAGAGGCACGAGCAGTACTTC	CASSVEERHEQYF
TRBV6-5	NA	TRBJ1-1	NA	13	TGTGCCAGCAACGGACAGAGGAACACTGAAGCTTTCTTT	CASNGQRNTEAFF
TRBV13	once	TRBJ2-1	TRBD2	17	TGTGCCAGCAGCTCAAGACTAGCGGGGGGTTACAACGATGAGCAGTTCTTC	CASSSRLAGGYNDEQFF
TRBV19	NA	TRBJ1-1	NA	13	TGTGCCAGTAGTATAATGGACTGGGGTGAAGCTTTCTTT	CASSIMDWGEAFF
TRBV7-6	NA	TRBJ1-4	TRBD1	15	TGTGCCAGCAGCCAAGACAGGGCGACCTTTGAAAAACTGTTTTTT	CASSQDRATFEKLFF
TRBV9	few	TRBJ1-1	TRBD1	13	TGTGCCAGCAGCGTAGGAGGGGGCGCAGAAGCTTTCTTT	CASSVGGGAEAFF
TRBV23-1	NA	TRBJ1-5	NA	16	TGCGCCAGCACACCCTCTCTCGACATTAGCAATCAGCCCCAGCATTTT	CASTPSLDISNQPQHF
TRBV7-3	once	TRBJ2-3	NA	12	TGTGCCAGCACAGACCGGGGGGATACGCAGTATTTT	CASTDRGDTQYF
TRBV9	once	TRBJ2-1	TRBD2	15	TGTGCCAGCAGCGTAGCCAGCGGGACCTACAATGAGCAGTTCTTC	CASSVASGTYNEQFF
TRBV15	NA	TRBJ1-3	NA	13	TGTGCCACCAGCAGCAGGGAACGAAACACCATATATTTT	CATSSRERNTIYF
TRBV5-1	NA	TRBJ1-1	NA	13	TGCGCCAGCAGCTTAGATAGGAACACTGAAGCTTTCTTT	CASSLDRNTEAFF
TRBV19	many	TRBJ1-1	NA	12	TGTGCCACCTCGACAGGAACGGCTGAAGCTTTCTTT	CATSTGTAEAFF
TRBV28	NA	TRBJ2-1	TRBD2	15	TGTGCCAGCAGTACAACTAGCGGGGGTTACAATGAGCAGTTCTTC	CASSTTSGGYNEQFF
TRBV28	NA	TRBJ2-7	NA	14	TGTGCCAGCAGGGTGACTAGTCAGGGCTACGAGCAGTACTTC	CASRVTSQGYEQYF
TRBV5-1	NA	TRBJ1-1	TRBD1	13	TGCGCCAGCAGCTCGGACAGGGGGGCTGAGGCTTTCTTT	CASSSDRGAEAFF
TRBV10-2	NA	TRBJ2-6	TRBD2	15	TGCGCCAGCAGTGAGACGGGAGGGAGGGCCAACGTCCTGACTTTC	CASSETGGRANVLTF
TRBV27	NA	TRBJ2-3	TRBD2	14	TGTGCCAGCAGTACGGCGGGAGACACAGATACGCAGTATTTT	CASSTAGDTDTQYF
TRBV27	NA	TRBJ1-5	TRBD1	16	TGTGCCAGCAGTCCTCGGACAGGGTCATCACATCAGCCCCAGCATTTT	CASSPRTGSSHQPQHF
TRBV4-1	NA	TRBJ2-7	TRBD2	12	TGCGCAAGCGGGGGCAGCTCCTACGAGCAGTACTTC	CASGGSSYEQYF
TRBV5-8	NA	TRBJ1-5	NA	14	TGTGCCAGCAGCAACAGGGTTAGCAATCAGCCCCAGCATTTT	CASSNRVSNQPQHF
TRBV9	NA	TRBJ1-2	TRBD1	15	TGTGCCAGCAGCGTATCAGGGACAGCCGGGTATGGCTACACCTTC	CASSVSGTAGYGYTF
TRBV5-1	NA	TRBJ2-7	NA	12	TGCGCCAGCAGCGTGGGCGGGAACGAGCAGTACTTC	CASSVGGNEQYF
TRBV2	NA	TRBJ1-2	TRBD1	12	TGTGCCAGCAACACAGGGGGGGATGGCTACACCTTC	CASNTGGDGYTF
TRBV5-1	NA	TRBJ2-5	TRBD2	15	TGCGCCAGCAGCGATTGGACTAGCGGGGTTGAGACCCAGTACTTC	CASSDWTSGVETQYF